The 19 T cell receptor beta chains listed next were all sequenced from one sample in a study of glioma-infiltrating T cells after dendritic cell vaccination. Profiling relied on immunoSEQ multiplex PCR, and the TCRdb table lists in-frame clones only, not all of them. This repertoire shows fewer than 110,000 clones, about four fifths found once; its top ten account for 9.5% to 15%. The material sequenced was blood, taken before dendritic cell vaccination. All receptors derive from a human donor with glioblastoma.

J is TRBJ1-5 and V is TRBV28, with D possibly matching TRBD1 (6 bases). Germline V CDR1 and CDR2: MDHEN, SYDVKM. Trimming pared 7 bases from V and 0 bases from J, leaving 7 bases between. This CDR3 comprises 13 residues. CDR3 DNA sequence: TGTGCCAGCAAAGGGGGTAGCAATCAGCCCCAGCATTTT. Its protein product is CASKGGSNQPQHF.

The rearrangement links TRBV30 to TRBJ2-7; D is uncertain. V lost 2 bases to trimming and J lost 2 bases, with 7 bases between them. This CDR3 has 12 residues. The V gene's germline CDR1 is GTSNPN and CDR2 SVGIG (reference sequence). For the CDR3, the DNA is TGTGCCTGGAGTTCCAGTACCTACGAGCAGTACTTC. Encoded protein: CAWSSSTYEQYF.

This sequence joins TRBV30 and TRBJ2-5; 8 bases match TRBD1. The CDR3 length is 15 residues. Germline CDR1 reads GTSNPN; CDR2 reads SVGIG (reference sequence). J was trimmed by 2 bases and V by 2 bases; bases with no gene match: 7. CDR3 coding DNA: TGTGCCTGGAGTCCCCTGACAGGGGCTCAAGAGACCCAGTACTTC. As protein: CAWSPLTGAQETQYF.

V gene TRBV4-2 combines with J gene TRBJ1-2; 9 positions agree with TRBD1. CDR1 LGHNA and CDR2 YNFKEQ come from the germline V gene. V was clipped by 1 base and J by 8 bases; unmatched bases: 8. CDR3 size: 15 residues. CDR3 bases: TGTGCCAGCAGCCAAGCCGGAGGACAGGGGTACGGCTACACCTTC. As protein: CASSQAGGQGYGYTF.

The chain joins TRBV4-1 to TRBJ1-1; 10 nucleotides line up with TRBD1. Per germline, CDR1 MGHRA and CDR2 YSYEKL. The CDR3 loop spans 20 amino acids. The junction had 20 bases not matched to a gene; V was cut back by 2 bases and J by 5 bases. The CDR3 bases are TGCGCCAGCAGCCAAAAAGTAATGTGGGACAGGGGTAGTCGAGGGACTGAAGCTTTCTTT. It yields the protein CASSQKVMWDRGSRGTEAFF.

The chain is built from TRBV4-3 and TRBJ2-7; 8 nucleotides agree with TRBD1. CDR1 LGHNA and CDR2 YSLEER come from the germline V gene. The ends lost 3 bases at V and 2 bases at J; junction bases unmatched: 6. The CDR3 runs 15 residues. The CDR3 sequence is CASSQRQGQTYEQYF. The CDR3 nucleotides are TGCGCCAGCAGCCAGCGACAGGGGCAGACCTACGAGCAGTACTTC.

The CDR3 sequence is CASSDRDKGTGELFF. In nucleotides, the CDR3 is TGTGCCAGCAGCGACCGGGACAAAGGAACCGGGGAGCTGTTTTTT. The J gene is TRBJ2-2, the V gene TRBV7-2; D is perhaps TRBD1 (6 bases). The CDR3 is made up of 15 amino acids. Trimming cost V 5 bases and J 5 bases, with 15 bases left between them. CDR1 is SGHTA and CDR2 is FQGNSA in the germline V gene.

J is TRBJ2-3 and V is TRBV5-5; 7 nucleotides agree with TRBD1. V shed 3 bases, J shed 7 bases, and the junction held 14 bases outside the gene matches. The germline V gene encodes CDR1 SGHKS and CDR2 YYEKEE (reference sequence). The CDR3 consists of 16 residues. The CDR3 DNA sequence: TGTGCCAGCAGCTCCCCCACAGGGGTCCTTTATTATACGCAGTATTTT. As protein: CASSSPTGVLYYTQYF. Variable domain in full (rest from reference TRBV5-5 and TRBJ2-3): DAGVTQSPTHLIKTRGQQVTLRCSPISGHKSVSWYQQVLGQGPQFIFQYYEKEERGRGNFPDRFSARQFPNYSSELNVNALLLGDSALYLCASSSPTGVLYYTQYFGPGTRLTVL.

The V call is TRBV4-1, the J call TRBJ2-7; 10 bases match TRBD2. Germline lookup yields CDR1 MGHRA and CDR2 YSYEKL. With V trimmed by 0 bases and J by 4 bases, 6 bases remained unmatched. The CDR3 covers 16 residues. In DNA form, the CDR3 reads TGCGCCAGCAGCCAAGATCCCAGCGGGGGGGGATACGAGCAGTACTTC. This translates into CASSQDPSGGGYEQYF.

The chain is built from TRBV6-4 and TRBJ1-1; a weak D match, TRBD1 (5 bases). The CDR3 has 16 amino acids. Trimming pared 6 bases from V and 1 base from J, leaving 18 bases between. Germline V gene data show CDR1 as MRHNA and CDR2 as SNTAGT. The CDR3 region is CASSPGSQGRNTEAFF. CDR3 nucleotide sequence: TGTGCCAGCAGCCCCGGGTCCCAGGGCAGGAACACTGAAGCTTTCTTT.

The chain recombines TRBV7-2 with TRBJ2-1; maybe TRBD2 (5 bases). Germline lookup yields CDR1 SGHTA and CDR2 FQGNSA. This CDR3 has 16 residues. Trimming pared 5 bases from V and 1 base from J, leaving 15 bases between. The DNA for the CDR3 is TGTGCCAGCAGCCCAGCGGAGTTTGGGTCCTACAATGAGCAGTTCTTC. Residues: CASSPAEFGSYNEQFF.

This rearrangement joins TRBV5-4 to TRBJ2-4, with D tentatively TRBD2 (5 bases). The germline CDR1 and CDR2 sequences are SGHNT and YYREEE (reference sequence). V was cut by 0 bases and J by 0 bases, with 10 bases left in between. The CDR3 extends over 16 amino acids. CDR3 coding DNA: TGTGCCAGCAGCTTGGGAGGGAAATTAGCCAAAAACATTCAGTACTTC. Protein: CASSLGGKLAKNIQYF.

This clone occurred a few times. The rearrangement joins TRBV14 to TRBJ2-7; maybe TRBD2 (6 bases). V lost 4 bases, J lost 5 bases, and 18 bases lay in between. Germline lookup yields CDR1 SGHDN and CDR2 FVKESK. The CDR3 has 15 amino acids. The DNA of the CDR3 is TGTGCCAGCAGCCCAACTAGCTCTTGGGGGGACGAGCAGTACTTC. Translation: CASSPTSSWGDEQYF.

The rearrangement uses TRBV7-9 and TRBJ1-5, with 8 bases that match TRBD1. Trimming cost V 5 bases and J 7 bases; bases outside gene matches: 13. The germline CDR1 and CDR2 sequences are SEHNR and FQNEAQ (reference sequence). There are 16 residues in the CDR3. This CDR3 is CASSPGTGLVGQPQHF. The DNA for the CDR3 is TGTGCCAGCAGCCCCGGGACAGGCCTGGTTGGGCAGCCCCAGCATTTT.

The gene calls are TRBV30 and TRBJ1-6; no firm D call. The germline gives CDR1 GTSNPN, CDR2 SVGIG (reference sequence). V was trimmed by 2 bases and J by 7 bases, leaving 9 bases between them. CDR3 length: 13 residues. CDR3 protein: CAWSFRENSPLHF. The CDR3 DNA is TGTGCCTGGAGTTTTCGTGAGAATTCACCCCTCCACTTT. Full variable domain (missing parts from reference TRBV30 and TRBJ1-6): SQTIHQWPATLVQPVGSPLSLECTVEGTSNPNLYWYRQAAGRGLQLLFYSVGIGQISSEVPQNLSASRPQDRQFILSSKKLLLSDSGFYLCAWSFRENSPLHFGNGTRLTVT.

The chain combines TRBV19 with TRBJ2-5; tentatively, D is TRBD1 (6 bases). The CDR3 runs to 15 residues. Germline-derived CDR1 and CDR2 are LNHDA and SQIVND (reference sequence). The V end lost 7 bases, the J end lost 2 bases, and 17 bases lay between the germline ends. The CDR3 sequence: CASKIIGGAQETQYF. The CDR3, as DNA: TGTGCCAGTAAGATCATAGGGGGTGCACAAGAGACCCAGTACTTC.

The V and J genes are TRBV2 and TRBJ2-5; 7 bases line up with TRBD2. In germline, CDR1 is SNHLY, CDR2 FYNNEI. V dropped 8 bases and J dropped 8; count of bases not matched to a gene: 11. The CDR3 is made up of 13 amino acids. The CDR3 sequence: CASGRGAQSTQYF. Written as DNA, the CDR3 is TGTGCCAGCGGGAGGGGAGCTCAATCTACCCAGTACTTC.

This chain uses TRBV15 with TRBJ2-2; 8 nucleotides align to TRBD1. CDR1 and CDR2 from the germline V gene are LNHNV and YYDKDF (reference sequence). V lost 3 bases to trimming and J lost 5 bases; unmatched junction nucleotides: 8. The CDR3 totals 16 residues. The DNA of the CDR3 is TGTGCCACCAGCAGGGGAGCCAGGGGGCGGACCGGGGAGCTGTTTTTT. It codes for CATSRGARGRTGELFF.

The rearrangement uses TRBV27 and TRBJ2-7, with TRBD1 identical over 10 bases. V dropped 5 bases and J dropped 2; count of bases not matched to a gene: 6. This CDR3 is built from 15 residues. CDR1 and CDR2 from the germline V gene are MNHEY and SMNVEV (reference sequence). CDR3 DNA: TGTGCCAGCAGTAGTCCCGGGACAGGGGCCTACGAGCAGTACTTC. Residues: CASSSPGTGAYEQYF.